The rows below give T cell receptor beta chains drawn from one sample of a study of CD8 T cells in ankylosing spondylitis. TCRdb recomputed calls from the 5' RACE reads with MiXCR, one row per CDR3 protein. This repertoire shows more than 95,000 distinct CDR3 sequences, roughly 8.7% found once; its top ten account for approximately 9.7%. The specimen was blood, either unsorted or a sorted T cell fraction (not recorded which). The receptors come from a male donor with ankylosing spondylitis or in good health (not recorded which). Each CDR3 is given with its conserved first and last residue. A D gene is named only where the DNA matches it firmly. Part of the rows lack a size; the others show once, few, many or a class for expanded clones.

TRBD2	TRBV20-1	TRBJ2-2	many	CSARAAGGTLNTGELFF	TGCAGTGCTAGAGCCGCGGGAGGGACATTGAACACCGGGGAGCTGTTTTTT
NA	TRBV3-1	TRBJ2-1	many	CASSQVGLKGRQFF	TGTGCCAGCAGCCAAGTGGGGTTAAAGGGGAGGCAGTTCTTC
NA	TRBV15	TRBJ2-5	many	CATSSGWETQYF	TGTGCCACCAGCAGCGGATGGGAGACCCAGTACTTC
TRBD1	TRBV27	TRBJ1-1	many	CASSLRNRDSHTEAFF	TGTGCCAGCAGTTTGAGGAACCGGGACAGTCATACTGAAGCTTTCTTT
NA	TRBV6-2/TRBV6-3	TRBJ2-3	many	CASSYIGRTSTDTQYF	TGTGCCAGCAGTTACATAGGAAGAACTAGCACAGATACGCAGTATTTT
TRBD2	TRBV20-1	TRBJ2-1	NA	CSANSGGAYNEQFF	TGCAGTGCAAATAGCGGGGGGGCCTACAATGAGCAGTTCTTC
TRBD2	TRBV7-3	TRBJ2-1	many	CASSKQGTSGVSYNEQFF	TGTGCCAGCAGCAAACAAGGGACTAGCGGGGTCTCCTACAATGAGCAGTTCTTC
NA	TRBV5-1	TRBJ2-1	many	CASSLGGVGTYNEQFF	TGCGCCAGCAGCTTAGGTGGCGTAGGGACCTACAATGAGCAGTTCTTC
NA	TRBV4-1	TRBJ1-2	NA	CASSHDRLRYGYTF	TGCGCCAGCAGCCACGACAGGTTACGCTATGGCTACACCTTC
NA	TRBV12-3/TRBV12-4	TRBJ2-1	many	CASSFVRETYNEQFF	TGTGCCAGCAGTTTTGTTCGGGAGACCTACAATGAGCAGTTCTTC
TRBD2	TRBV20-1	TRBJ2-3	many	CSANPTSGLTDTQYF	TGCAGTGCTAACCCGACTAGCGGCCTCACAGATACGCAGTATTTT
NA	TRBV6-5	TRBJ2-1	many	CASSYWGGEVYNEQFF	TGTGCCAGCAGTTACTGGGGGGGCGAAGTTTACAATGAGCAGTTCTTC
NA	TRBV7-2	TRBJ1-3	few	CASSLDGTRRGNTIYF	TGTGCCAGCAGCCTCGACGGAACCCGTCGTGGAAACACCATATATTTT
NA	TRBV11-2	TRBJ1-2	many	CASSPPWLRDGYSGYTF	TGTGCCAGCAGCCCCCCCTGGTTGCGGGACGGGTACAGTGGCTACACCTTC